Shown below are 15 T cell receptor beta chains from a single sample sequenced in a study of regulatory T cells in long-lasting Graves disease. Time point denoted: newly diagnosed GD, antithyroid drugs for less than 3 months. The TCR library was made from RNA extracted from PBMCs. For TCR beta, libraries came from iRepertoire HTBI primers and Arm-PCR of CDR3 regions. TCRdb re-analysed the multiplex PCR reads in MiXCR, keeping a single row per CDR3 protein. Here the sample spans around 500,000 distinct CDR3 sequences, roughly 13% being singletons. These data also formed part of another study, on T cells in Graves' hyperthyroidism and ophthalmopathy.

Material: peripheral blood mononuclear cells (PBMCs), obtained at new diagnosis, from a patient treated with antithyroid drugs. Receptors were obtained from a man under 40 with Graves disease.

About this clonotype itself: A read error may be the cause here, since a much bigger clone is one base away. The chain is built from TRBV27 and TRBJ2-4, with a tentative D call TRBD1 (6 bases). The CDR3 length is 14 residues. Germline CDR1 reads MNHEY; CDR2 reads SMNVEV (reference sequence). The CDR3 coding sequence is TGTGCCAGCAGTTTCGGGAACAGAGGGGGTGAGCGGTTCTTC. Protein: CASSFGNRGGERFF.

This clonotype was detected only a few times. The rearrangement links TRBV6-1 to TRBJ2-1; possible D gene TRBD2, 6 bases. The germline CDR1 and CDR2 sequences are MNHNS and SASEGT. There are 15 residues in the CDR3. Trimming took 8 bases from V and 1 from J, leaving 15 bases between them. CDR3 bases: TGTGCCAGCCTACCGGCAGGAGGGTCCTACAATGAGCAGTTCTTC. This codes for CASLPAGGSYNEQFF.

This clonotype was found many times. This chain links TRBV27 with TRBJ1-4; a possible D gene is TRBD1 (5 bases). V shed 8 bases and J shed 5 bases, with 18 bases lying between them. The CDR3 is 15 amino acids. Germline CDR1 and CDR2: MNHEY and SMNVEV (reference sequence). CDR3 residues: CASRLGQGPNEKLFF. Written as DNA, the CDR3 is TGTGCCAGCCGCCTGGGCCAGGGCCCAAATGAAAAACTGTTTTTT.

This clonotype was detected only a few times. The rearrangement uses TRBV29-1 and TRBJ2-5; 9 nucleotides match TRBD1. The germline V gene encodes CDR1 SQVTM and CDR2 ANQGSEA. This CDR3 comprises 15 residues. V lost 2 bases, J lost 6 bases, and 10 bases stayed unmatched. The CDR3 DNA reads as TGCAGCGTTGAAAATGGGGACAGGGTAGGAAAGACCCAGTACTTC. It encodes CSVENGDRVGKTQYF. Complete variable domain (other parts from reference TRBV29-1 and TRBJ2-5): SAVISQKPSRDICQRGTSLTIQCQVDSQVTMMFWYRQQPGQSLTLIATANQGSEATYESGFVIDKFPISRPNLTFSTLTVSNMSPEDSSIYLCSVENGDRVGKTQYFGPGTRLLVL.

This clonotype has a count of ten or more. This rearrangement joins TRBV27 to TRBJ2-7, with D unclear. CDR3 size: 13 residues. Germline assignment: CDR1 MNHEY and CDR2 SMNVEV (reference sequence). V gave up 5 bases and J gave up 3 bases, with 11 bases separating them. The CDR3 is CASSIGNYYEQYF. The CDR3, as DNA: TGTGCCAGCAGTATAGGCAACTACTACGAGCAGTACTTC.

The chain combines TRBV28 with TRBJ1-2; TRBD1 matches at 8 bases. Trimming at V came to 7 bases and at J to 2 bases, leaving 15 bases not matched to a gene. Germline V lookup: CDR1 MDHEN, CDR2 SYDVKM. This CDR3 spans 17 amino acids. CDR3: CASTTTPGQGGNYGYTF. The DNA for the CDR3 is TGTGCCAGCACTACAACCCCTGGACAGGGAGGGAACTATGGCTACACCTTC.

The rearrangement joins TRBV11-2 to TRBJ2-7; 7 bases align to TRBD1. After removal of 5 bases from V and 0 bases from J, the junction contained 7 bases not matched to a gene. CDR1 is SGHAT and CDR2 is FQNNGV in the germline V gene. This CDR3 is built from 15 residues. The CDR3 coding sequence is TGTGCCAGCAGCGGGCTTAGGGACAGCTCCTACGAGCAGTACTTC. Its translation: CASSGLRDSSYEQYF.

The chain couples TRBV7-9 to TRBJ1-4; maybe TRBD1 (6 bases). V gave up 11 bases and J gave up 7 bases, with 14 bases separating them. Germline CDR1 and CDR2: SEHNR and FQNEAQ (reference sequence). The CDR3 has 12 residues. CDR3: CAQTGPGEKLFF. CDR3 DNA sequence: TGTGCCCAAACAGGGCCGGGTGAAAAACTGTTTTTT.

The table lists this clonotype with a few counts. The genes are TRBV27 and TRBJ2-1; 8 nucleotides match TRBD2. The CDR3 has 16 residues. V was pared by 7 bases and J by 5 bases, with 13 bases of the junction left unmatched. Germline CDR1 and CDR2: MNHEY and SMNVEV (reference sequence). CDR3 sequence (DNA): TGTGCCAGCACGTCCCGGGGGGGAGGTCGGAACAATGAGCAGTTCTTC. Amino acids: CASTSRGGGRNNEQFF.

The J gene is TRBJ1-1, the V gene TRBV4-2; possible D gene TRBD1, 6 bases. The ends were cut back, 0 bases at V and 0 bases at J, with 11 bases in the middle. Germline lookup yields CDR1 LGHNA and CDR2 YNFKEQ. The CDR3 runs to 16 residues. CDR3 in amino acids: CASSQEGGHLNTEAFF. The CDR3 DNA reads as TGTGCCAGCAGCCAAGAAGGGGGACACCTGAACACTGAAGCTTTCTTT.

A note on this clonotype: A read error may account for a junction end that differs from germline. V gene TRBV20-1 combines with J gene TRBJ2-6; D is tentatively TRBD1 or TRBD2 (5 bases each). This CDR3 comprises 13 residues. CDR1 DFQATT and CDR2 SNEGSKA come from the germline V gene (reference sequence). The CDR3, as DNA: TGCAGTGCTGGGACCTCTGGGGCCAACGTCCCGACTTTC. It codes for CSAGTSGANVPTF.

This clonotype was observed a handful of times. V gene TRBV5-1 combines with J gene TRBJ2-3; no firm D call. Germline CDR1 SGHRS, CDR2 YFSETQ. V lost 0 bases and J 10 bases, leaving 12 bases between the germline ends. The CDR3 is made up of 13 amino acids. The CDR3 DNA follows: TGCGCCAGCAGCTTGGTTTATGTCGATGCGCAGTATTTT. It is translated as CASSLVYVDAQYF.

This clonotype was counted only a few times. The chain joins TRBV10-3 to TRBJ2-3; TRBD2 aligns across 9 bases. CDR3 size: 14 residues. V trimming: 8 bases; J trimming: 2 bases; junction bases outside the gene matches: 5. CDR1 and CDR2 from the germline V gene are ENHRY and SYGVKD. This CDR3 is CAIEGGRDTDTQYF. The DNA for the CDR3 is TGTGCCATCGAGGGCGGGAGGGACACAGATACGCAGTATTTT.

The table lists this clonotype with many counts. The rearrangement joins TRBV20-1 to TRBJ2-1; TRBD2 agrees at 9 bases. The CDR3 length is 15 residues. Germline trimming cut 0 bases from V and 5 bases from J; bases unmatched to any gene: 5. The germline gives CDR1 DFQATT, CDR2 SNEGSKA (reference sequence). The CDR3 DNA sequence: TGCAGTGCTAGAGATCGTCTAGCGGGACACAATGAGCAGTTCTTC. It codes for CSARDRLAGHNEQFF.

V is TRBV20-1 and J is TRBJ2-1, with D tentatively TRBD2 (6 bases). The CDR3 covers 16 residues. CDR1 is DFQATT and CDR2 is SNEGSKA in the germline V gene (reference sequence). V dropped 1 base and J dropped 0 bases, with 13 bases sitting between them. The CDR3 protein is CSARVPLASSYNEQFF. As DNA, the CDR3 is TGCAGTGCTAGAGTCCCCCTAGCGAGCTCCTACAATGAGCAGTTCTTC.